The 27 T cell receptor beta chains reported below all come from one sample, sequenced in a study of blood T cell repertoires in COVID-19. Assay: immunoSEQ multiplex PCR; the TCRdb copy retains only in-frame clones and omits some. The table lists fewer than 250,000 clones, roughly four fifths of them singletons. The sequenced material came from peripheral blood. The receptors originated from a woman aged 35 to 49 with acute or convalescent COVID-19.

For the CDR3, the DNA is TGTGCCAGCAGCGAGGGGGGACAGGGTTACAATGAGCAGTTCTTC. Its protein is CASSEGGQGYNEQFF. The chain combines TRBV2 with TRBJ2-1; 9 bases fit TRBD1. CDR1 and CDR2 (germline): SNHLY, FYNNEI. This CDR3 is 15 amino acids long. V trimming: 6 bases; J trimming: 4 bases; junction bases outside the gene matches: 7.

V and J are TRBV10-3 and TRBJ2-1; maybe TRBD1 (6 bases). The CDR3 runs 14 residues. Germline V gene lookup returns CDR1 ENHRY and CDR2 SYGVKD. V was trimmed by 11 bases and J by 0 bases, leaving 14 bases between them. CDR3 protein: CAARGGSSYNEQFF. CDR3 DNA: TGTGCCGCCCGTGGGGGCAGCTCCTACAATGAGCAGTTCTTC.

This clone was observed once. The rearrangement links TRBV5-6 to TRBJ2-1; weak D call: TRBD2 (6 bases). With 0 bases removed from V and 5 bases from J, the gap between germline ends came to 9 bases. This CDR3 has 14 amino acids. CDR1 and CDR2 from the germline V gene are SGHDT and YYEEEE. CDR3 in DNA: TGTGCCAGCAGCTTGGCGGGAGCAAACAATGAGCAGTTCTTC. Amino acid sequence: CASSLAGANNEQFF.

The V and J genes are TRBV28 and TRBJ2-5; no clear D gene. CDR1 and CDR2 from the germline V gene are MDHEN and SYDVKM. Between the trimmed V and J ends, which lost 5 bases and 2 bases, there was a span of 6 bases. This CDR3 has 12 amino acids. The CDR3: CASSPYQETQYF. CDR3 nucleotide sequence: TGTGCCAGCAGTCCCTATCAAGAGACCCAGTACTTC.

The J gene is TRBJ2-7, the V gene TRBV30; maybe TRBD1 (6 bases). Germline lookup yields CDR1 GTSNPN and CDR2 SVGIG (reference sequence). This CDR3 has 11 amino acids. Trimming removed 5 bases from V and 5 bases from J, with 10 bases in between. This CDR3 reads CAWGNRDEQYF. The CDR3 DNA follows: TGTGCCTGGGGCAACAGGGACGAGCAGTACTTC. The variable domain in full, completed from reference TRBV30 and TRBJ2-7, reads SQTIHQWPATLVQPVGSPLSLECTVEGTSNPNLYWYRQAAGRGLQLLFYSVGIGQISSEVPQNLSASRPQDRQFILSSKKLLLSDSGFYLCAWGNRDEQYFGPGTRLTVT.

V and J are TRBV5-1 and TRBJ1-1; D remains unclear. The CDR3 is made up of 13 amino acids. Germline V gene lookup returns CDR1 SGHRS and CDR2 YFSETQ. Trimming pared 0 bases from V and 3 bases from J, leaving 6 bases between. The CDR3, as DNA: TGCGCCAGCAGCTTGGATTCCGACACTGAAGCTTTCTTT. Encoded protein: CASSLDSDTEAFF.

The sample holds one count of this clone. The chain is built from TRBV19 and TRBJ1-5; tentatively, D is TRBD1 (6 bases). Looked up from germline, CDR1 is LNHDA and CDR2 is SQIVND (reference sequence). The CDR3 spans 15 residues. Trimming cost V 3 bases and J 4 bases, with 13 bases left between them. CDR3 DNA sequence: TGTGCCAGTAGTATGGGAGGGGGAGGTAATCAGCCCCAGCATTTT. It yields the protein CASSMGGGGNQPQHF.

The genes are TRBV6-6 and TRBJ1-1; TRBD1 aligns across 9 bases. CDR1 and CDR2 (germline): MNHNY, SVGAGI (reference sequence). V shed 5 bases, J shed 3 bases, and the junction held 7 bases outside the gene matches. The CDR3 is 15 amino acids. The CDR3 loop is CASSRKGQGHTEAFF. The CDR3 region has the DNA TGTGCCAGCAGTCGAAAGGGACAGGGCCACACTGAAGCTTTCTTT.

V is TRBV5-1 and J is TRBJ2-3; 7 bases are a match to TRBD2. Germline V gives CDR1 SGHRS, CDR2 YFSETQ. This CDR3 is 18 amino acids long. V shed 4 bases and J 5 bases; nucleotides not matched to a gene: 19. The CDR3 coding sequence is TGCGCCAGCAGCGTAGCCATCGGGCGGGAGCCTTGGATAGATACGCAGTATTTT. This codes for CASSVAIGREPWIDTQYF.

This chain uses TRBV29-1 with TRBJ2-1, with 10 bases that match TRBD1. Germline loops: CDR1 SQVTM, CDR2 ANQGSEA. V lost 1 base and J lost 3; bases outside the gene matches: 6. This CDR3 spans 16 amino acids. Here the CDR3 reads CSVEATGTGVYNEQFF. CDR3 DNA sequence: TGCAGCGTTGAAGCTACCGGGACAGGGGTCTACAATGAGCAGTTCTTC.

V gene TRBV27 combines with J gene TRBJ1-1; D ambiguous. The germline V gene has CDR1 MNHEY and CDR2 SMNVEV (reference sequence). CDR3 length: 14 residues. Trimming removed 2 bases from V and 5 bases from J, with 12 bases in between. The DNA for the CDR3 is TGTGCCAGCAGTTTAGAGGGCAGGACGACTGAAGCTTTCTTT. Protein product: CASSLEGRTTEAFF.

The gene calls are TRBV27 and TRBJ2-7; 10 bases are shared with TRBD1. Germline CDR1 and CDR2: MNHEY and SMNVEV (reference sequence). The CDR3 spans 15 residues. Unmatched junction bases numbered 8, after V lost 7 bases and J lost 2 bases. The CDR3 protein is CASKFDRGLPYEQYF. The DNA for the CDR3 is TGTGCCAGCAAATTTGACAGGGGGCTCCCCTACGAGCAGTACTTC.

V gene TRBV10-3 combines with J gene TRBJ2-7, with a tentative D call TRBD2 (6 bases). Trimming stripped 6 bases from V and 4 bases from J, with 19 bases between. The CDR3 runs to 15 residues. Looked up from germline, CDR1 is ENHRY and CDR2 is SYGVKD. The DNA for the CDR3 is TGTGCCATCAGCCCCGGGACCGGGACTTTGTACGAGCAGTACTTC. Amino acids: CAISPGTGTLYEQYF.

This chain joins TRBV7-2 and TRBJ1-1; D not certain. This CDR3 contains 14 residues. Germline CDR1 reads SGHTA; CDR2 reads FQGNSA. The V end was cut by 1 base, the J end by 3 bases, with 9 bases between. The CDR3 nucleotides read TGTGCCAGCAGCTTAGTGGGAGGGCACACTGAAGCTTTCTTT. As protein: CASSLVGGHTEAFF.

V gene TRBV4-1 combines with J gene TRBJ1-1; 8 bases fit TRBD1. The germline V gene encodes CDR1 MGHRA and CDR2 YSYEKL. The CDR3 has 18 residues. J lost 2 bases, V lost 1 base, and 12 bases had no gene match. The CDR3 loop is CASSQALDRVEKNTEAFF. Written as DNA, the CDR3 is TGCGCCAGCAGCCAAGCTTTGGACAGGGTCGAGAAAAACACTGAAGCTTTCTTT.

The CDR3 DNA reads TGCGCCAGCAGCGACAGGGAAACTAGCAATCAGCCCCAGCATTTT. Translating it yields CASSDRETSNQPQHF. The rearrangement joins TRBV4-1 to TRBJ1-5; 7 nucleotides agree with TRBD1. CDR1 is MGHRA and CDR2 is YSYEKL in the germline V gene. V shed 5 bases and J 0 bases; nucleotides not matched to a gene: 4. CDR3 size: 15 residues.

A single count supports this clone. This chain joins TRBV9 and TRBJ1-1; 9 bases are a match to TRBD1. Per germline, CDR1 SGDLS and CDR2 YYNGEE. The CDR3 is made up of 20 amino acids. Trimming cost V 1 base and J 0 bases; bases outside gene matches: 16. CDR3 residues: CASSVLSLTGGGSVNTEAFF. The CDR3 DNA follows: TGTGCCAGCAGCGTACTCTCCTTAACAGGGGGCGGCAGTGTGAACACTGAAGCTTTCTTT.

This clone showed up just a few times. The rearrangement links TRBV11-1 to TRBJ1-1; possibly TRBD1 for D (5 bases). The CDR3 is 14 amino acids. Trimming removed 2 bases from V and 1 base from J, with 8 bases in between. CDR1 and CDR2 (germline): SGHAT, FQDESV (reference sequence). DNA of the CDR3: TGTGCCAGCAGCTTACGAGACAGGAACACTGAAGCTTTCTTT. Its protein is CASSLRDRNTEAFF.

This chain connects TRBV5-1 to TRBJ1-5; TRBD1 matches 8 bases. CDR1 is SGHRS and CDR2 is YFSETQ in the germline V gene. CDR3 length: 14 residues. The trim removed 0 bases at V and 14 bases at J, leaving 10 bases unmatched. CDR3 region: CASSLAGGGDDKHF. The CDR3 DNA is TGCGCCAGCAGCTTGGCAGGGGGCGGCGATGACAAGCATTTT.

The chain recombines TRBV30 with TRBJ1-1; D perhaps matches TRBD1 (6 bases). The germline V gene has CDR1 GTSNPN and CDR2 SVGIG (reference sequence). This CDR3 contains 15 residues. The ends were cut back, 2 bases at V and 0 bases at J, with 13 bases in the middle. The CDR3 is CAWSTWTVMNTEAFF. The CDR3 bases are TGTGCCTGGAGTACCTGGACAGTCATGAACACTGAAGCTTTCTTT.

This rearrangement joins TRBV12-3 or TRBV12-4 to TRBJ1-6, with D uncertain. Trimming left V 4 bases short and J 4 bases short, with 5 bases between. The CDR3 runs 13 residues. CDR3 residues: CASSSSYNSPLHF. DNA of the CDR3: TGTGCCAGCAGTTCCTCGTATAATTCACCCCTCCACTTT.

V is TRBV6-1 and J is TRBJ2-1; TRBD1 aligns across 8 bases. The junction had 11 bases not matched to a gene; V was cut back by 7 bases and J by 6 bases. The germline CDR1 and CDR2 sequences are MNHNS and SASEGT. The CDR3 consists of 15 residues. CDR3 sequence: CASIYGQGARNEQFF. CDR3 nucleotides: TGTGCCAGCATTTATGGACAGGGAGCCCGCAATGAGCAGTTCTTC.

V is TRBV29-1 and J is TRBJ1-1; D is unresolved. The V and J ends lost 7 bases and 1 base respectively, with 10 bases between them. The CDR3 consists of 12 residues. Germline loops: CDR1 SQVTM, CDR2 ANQGSEA. The DNA for the CDR3 is TGCAGCGGGAGGCCCTCGAACACTGAAGCTTTCTTT. Encoded protein: CSGRPSNTEAFF.

This chain links TRBV12-3 or TRBV12-4 with TRBJ2-1; D is unclear. The CDR3 has 13 amino acids. The V end was cut by 4 bases, the J end by 10 bases, with 14 bases between. As DNA, the CDR3 is TGTGCCAGCAGTTCCTCCTTCGTTGGCGAGCAGTTCTTC. Amino acid sequence: CASSSSFVGEQFF.

V is TRBV5-1 and J is TRBJ2-7; TRBD1 aligns across 10 bases. The CDR3 runs 16 residues. Losses at the gene ends were 2 bases for V and 4 bases for J; bases not matched to a gene: 9. Germline lookup yields CDR1 SGHRS and CDR2 YFSETQ. CDR3 sequence reads: CASSFTGQGVAYEQYF. The CDR3 nucleotides read TGCGCCAGCAGCTTTACTGGACAGGGGGTTGCTTACGAGCAGTACTTC.

The V gene is TRBV4-3, the J gene TRBJ2-1; TRBD2 aligns across 8 bases. CDR3 length equals 16 residues. Germline CDR1 and CDR2: LGHNA and YSLEER. The V gene end was trimmed by 0 bases and the J gene end by 4 bases; junction bases not matched to a gene: 5. In DNA form, the CDR3 reads TGCGCCAGCAGCCAAGAGGTAGCGGGATATTACAATGAGCAGTTCTTC. As protein: CASSQEVAGYYNEQFF.

The rearrangement uses TRBV4-2 and TRBJ1-6; no clear D gene. CDR1 and CDR2 from the germline V gene are LGHNA and YNFKEQ. V gave up 0 bases and J gave up 2 bases, with 5 bases separating them. This CDR3 is built from 15 residues. CDR3: CASSQETTYNSPLHF. CDR3 nucleotide sequence: TGTGCCAGCAGCCAAGAGACAACCTATAATTCACCCCTCCACTTT.